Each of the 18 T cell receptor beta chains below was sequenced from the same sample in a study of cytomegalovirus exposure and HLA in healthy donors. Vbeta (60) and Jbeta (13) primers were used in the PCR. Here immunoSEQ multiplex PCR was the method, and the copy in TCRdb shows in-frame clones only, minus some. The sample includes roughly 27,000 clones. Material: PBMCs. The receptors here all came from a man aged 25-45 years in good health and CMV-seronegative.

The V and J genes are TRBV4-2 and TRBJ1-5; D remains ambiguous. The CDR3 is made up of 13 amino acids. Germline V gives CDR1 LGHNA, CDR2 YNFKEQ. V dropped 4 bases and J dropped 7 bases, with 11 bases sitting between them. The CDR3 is CASSLEVSQPQHF. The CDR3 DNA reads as TGTGCCAGCAGCCTTGAGGTGTCGCAGCCCCAGCATTTT.

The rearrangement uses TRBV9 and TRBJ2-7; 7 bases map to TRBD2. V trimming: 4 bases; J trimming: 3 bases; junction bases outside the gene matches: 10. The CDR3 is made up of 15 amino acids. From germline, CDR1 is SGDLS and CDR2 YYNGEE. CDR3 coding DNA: TGTGCCAGCAGCTTAGGACTAGTTGGTCTCTACGAGCAGTACTTC. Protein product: CASSLGLVGLYEQYF.

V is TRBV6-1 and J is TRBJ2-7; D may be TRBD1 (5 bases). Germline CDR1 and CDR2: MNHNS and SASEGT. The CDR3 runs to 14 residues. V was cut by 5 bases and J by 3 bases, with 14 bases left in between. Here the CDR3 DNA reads TGTGCCAGCAGTAATTCAGGGTTCCGCTACGAGCAGTACTTC. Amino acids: CASSNSGFRYEQYF.

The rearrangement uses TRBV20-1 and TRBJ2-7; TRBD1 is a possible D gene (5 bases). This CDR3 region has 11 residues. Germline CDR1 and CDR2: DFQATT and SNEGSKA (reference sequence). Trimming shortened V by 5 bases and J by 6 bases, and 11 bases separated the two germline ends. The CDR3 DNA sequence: TGCAGTGCTTCCAGGGTGCCCGAGCAGTACTTC. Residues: CSASRVPEQYF.

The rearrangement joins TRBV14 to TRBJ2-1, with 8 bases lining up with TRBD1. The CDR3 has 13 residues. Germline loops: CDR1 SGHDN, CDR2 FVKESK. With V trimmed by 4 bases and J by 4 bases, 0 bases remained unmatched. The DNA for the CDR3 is TGTGCCAGCAGCCGACAGGGGTACAATGAGCAGTTCTTC. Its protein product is CASSRQGYNEQFF.

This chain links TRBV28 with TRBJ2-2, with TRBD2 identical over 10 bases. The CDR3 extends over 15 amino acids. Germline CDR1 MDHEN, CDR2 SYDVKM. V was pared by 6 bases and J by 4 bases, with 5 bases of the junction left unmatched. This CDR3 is CASRAGGSATGELFF. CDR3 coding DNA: TGTGCCAGCAGAGCGGGAGGGTCTGCCACCGGGGAGCTGTTTTTT.

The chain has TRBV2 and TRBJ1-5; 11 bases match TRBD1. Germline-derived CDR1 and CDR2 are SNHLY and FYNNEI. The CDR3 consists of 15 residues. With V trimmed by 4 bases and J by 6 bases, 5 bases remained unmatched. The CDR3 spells CASSGGTGGLQPQHF. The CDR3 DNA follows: TGTGCCAGCAGTGGAGGGACAGGGGGTCTTCAGCCCCAGCATTTT.

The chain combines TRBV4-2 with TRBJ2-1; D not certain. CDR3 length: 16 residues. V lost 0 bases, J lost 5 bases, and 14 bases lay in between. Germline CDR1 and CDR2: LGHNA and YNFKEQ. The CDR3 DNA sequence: TGTGCCAGCAGCCAAGATCTTAGGCTAGGCGACAATGAGCAGTTCTTC. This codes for CASSQDLRLGDNEQFF.

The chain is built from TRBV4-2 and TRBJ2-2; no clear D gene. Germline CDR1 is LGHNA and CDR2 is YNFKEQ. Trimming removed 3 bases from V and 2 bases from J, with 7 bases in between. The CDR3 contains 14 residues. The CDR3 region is CASSQAANTGELFF. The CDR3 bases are TGTGCCAGCAGCCAGGCGGCAAACACCGGGGAGCTGTTTTTT.

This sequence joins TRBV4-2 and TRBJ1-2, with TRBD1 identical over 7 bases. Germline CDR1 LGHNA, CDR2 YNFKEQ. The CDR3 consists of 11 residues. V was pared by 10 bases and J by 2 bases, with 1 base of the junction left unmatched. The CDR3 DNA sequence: TGTGCCATACAGGGGAACTATGGCTACACCTTC. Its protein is CAIQGNYGYTF.

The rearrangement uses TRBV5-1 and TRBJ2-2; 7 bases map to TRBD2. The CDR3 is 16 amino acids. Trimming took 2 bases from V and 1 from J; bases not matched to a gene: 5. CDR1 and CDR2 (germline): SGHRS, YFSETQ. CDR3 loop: CASSFSGGLNTGELFF. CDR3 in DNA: TGCGCCAGCAGCTTTTCGGGAGGATTGAACACCGGGGAGCTGTTTTTT.

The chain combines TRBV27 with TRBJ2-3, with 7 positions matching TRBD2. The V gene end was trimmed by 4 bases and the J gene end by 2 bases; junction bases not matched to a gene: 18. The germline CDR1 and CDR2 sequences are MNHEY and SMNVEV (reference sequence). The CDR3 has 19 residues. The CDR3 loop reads CASSYIRSYPSGVTDTQYF. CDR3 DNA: TGTGCCAGCAGTTACATACGCTCATACCCTAGCGGTGTCACAGATACGCAGTATTTT.

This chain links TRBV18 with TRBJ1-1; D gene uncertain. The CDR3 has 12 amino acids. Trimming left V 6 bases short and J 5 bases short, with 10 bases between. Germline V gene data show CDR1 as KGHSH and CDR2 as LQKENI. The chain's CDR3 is CASSPGLTEAFF. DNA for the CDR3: TGTGCCAGCTCGCCGGGATTAACTGAAGCTTTCTTT.

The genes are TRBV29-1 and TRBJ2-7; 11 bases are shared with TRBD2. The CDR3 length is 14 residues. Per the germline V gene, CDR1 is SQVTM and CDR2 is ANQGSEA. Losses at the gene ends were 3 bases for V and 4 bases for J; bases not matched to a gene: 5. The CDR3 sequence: CSVDRLAGGYEQYF. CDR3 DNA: TGCAGCGTTGATCGCCTAGCGGGAGGTTACGAGCAGTACTTC.

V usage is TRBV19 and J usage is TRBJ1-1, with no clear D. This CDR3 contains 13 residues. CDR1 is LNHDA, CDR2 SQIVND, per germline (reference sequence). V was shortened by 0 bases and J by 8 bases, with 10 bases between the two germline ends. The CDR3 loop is CASSIDLEKEAFF. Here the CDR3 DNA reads TGTGCCAGTAGTATAGATCTTGAGAAAGAAGCTTTCTTT.

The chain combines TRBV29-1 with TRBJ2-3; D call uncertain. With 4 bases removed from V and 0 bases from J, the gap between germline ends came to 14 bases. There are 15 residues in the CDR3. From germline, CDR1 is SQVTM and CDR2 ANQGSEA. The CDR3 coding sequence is TGCAGCGTTGGGCGGAACCCTATTAGCACAGATACGCAGTATTTT. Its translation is CSVGRNPISTDTQYF.

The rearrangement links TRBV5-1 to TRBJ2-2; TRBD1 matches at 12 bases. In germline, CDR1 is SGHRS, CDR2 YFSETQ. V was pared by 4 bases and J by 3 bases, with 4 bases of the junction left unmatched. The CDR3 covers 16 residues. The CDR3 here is CASSRGDRGHTGELFF. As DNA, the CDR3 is TGCGCCAGCAGCAGAGGGGACAGGGGGCACACCGGGGAGCTGTTTTTT. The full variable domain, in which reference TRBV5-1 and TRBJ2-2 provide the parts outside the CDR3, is KAGVTQTPRYLIKTRGQQVTLSCSPISGHRSVSWYQQTPGQGLQFLFEYFSETQRNKGNFPGRFSGRQFSNSRSEMNVSTLELGDSALYLCASSRGDRGHTGELFFGEGSRLTVL.

The CDR3 DNA reads as TGTGCCAGCAGCTTGAGGAGGGAGACCCAGTACTTC. This encodes CASSLRRETQYF. The rearrangement uses TRBV5-6 and TRBJ2-5, with a tentative D call TRBD2 (5 bases). V shed 1 base and J shed 5 bases, with 6 bases lying between them. From germline, CDR1 is SGHDT and CDR2 YYEEEE. The CDR3 covers 12 residues.